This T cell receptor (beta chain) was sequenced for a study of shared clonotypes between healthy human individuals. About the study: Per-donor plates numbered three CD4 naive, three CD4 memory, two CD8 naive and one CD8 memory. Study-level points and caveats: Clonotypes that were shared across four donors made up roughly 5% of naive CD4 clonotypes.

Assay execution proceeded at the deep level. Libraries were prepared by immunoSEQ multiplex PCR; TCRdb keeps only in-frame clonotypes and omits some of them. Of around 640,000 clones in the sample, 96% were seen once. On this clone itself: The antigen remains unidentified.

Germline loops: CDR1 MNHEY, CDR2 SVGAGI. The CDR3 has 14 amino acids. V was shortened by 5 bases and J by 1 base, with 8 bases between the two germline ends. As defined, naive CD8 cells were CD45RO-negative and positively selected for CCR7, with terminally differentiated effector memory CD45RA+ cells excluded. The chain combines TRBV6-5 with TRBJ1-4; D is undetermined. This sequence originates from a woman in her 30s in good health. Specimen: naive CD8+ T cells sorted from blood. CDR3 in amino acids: CASSEGLTNEKLFF. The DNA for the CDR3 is TGTGCCAGCAGTGAAGGGCTAACTAATGAAAAACTGTTTTTT.